Shown below are 32 T cell receptor beta chains from a single sample sequenced in a study of blood T cell repertoires in COVID-19. Measured with immunoSEQ multiplex PCR; TCRdb has only the in-frame clones, and not every one. The sample shows approximately 38,000 clones, 80% to 95% of them seen only once. The sequenced sample was peripheral blood. The source of these receptors is a woman older than 75 with acute or convalescent COVID-19.

The chain is built from TRBV7-2 and TRBJ2-7, with 9 bases identical to TRBD2. The CDR3 spans 15 residues. Losses at the gene ends were 5 bases for V and 2 bases for J; bases not matched to a gene: 7. Germline V gene lookup returns CDR1 SGHTA and CDR2 FQGNSA. The CDR3: CASSPMGGGAYEQYF. Written as DNA, the CDR3 is TGTGCCAGCAGCCCCATGGGCGGGGGGGCCTACGAGCAGTACTTC.

CDR3 sequence (DNA): TGCGCCAGCAGTACCGGGACAGGGGGCTCCAACTATGGCTACACCTTC. This sequence encodes CASSTGTGGSNYGYTF. The V gene is TRBV5-1, the J gene TRBJ1-2; TRBD1 aligns across 12 bases. The CDR3 extends over 16 amino acids. The V segment lost 5 bases and the J segment 2 bases; nucleotides outside the gene matches: 7. Germline CDR1 reads SGHRS; CDR2 reads YFSETQ.

The chain recombines TRBV5-1 with TRBJ2-1, with 12 positions matching TRBD2. Germline CDR1 SGHRS, CDR2 YFSETQ. Trimming took 3 bases from V and 0 from J; bases not matched to a gene: 4. This CDR3 spans 17 amino acids. CDR3 nucleotides: TGCGCCAGCAGCTCCCTAGCGGGGGGGCCCTCCTACAATGAGCAGTTCTTC. Its protein is CASSSLAGGPSYNEQFF.

This chain joins TRBV2 and TRBJ1-2, with D unresolved. Trimming removed 2 bases from V and 5 bases from J, with 12 bases in between. The CDR3 is 14 amino acids. Germline V gene sequence: CDR1 SNHLY, CDR2 FYNNEI. The CDR3 loop reads CASSEIIEVYGYTF. The CDR3 bases are TGTGCCAGCAGTGAAATCATAGAGGTGTATGGCTACACCTTC.

V is TRBV5-1 and J is TRBJ1-1; no reliable D call. Germline CDR1 SGHRS, CDR2 YFSETQ. CDR3 length equals 15 residues. V dropped 0 bases and J dropped 7 bases, with 16 bases sitting between them. In nucleotides, the CDR3 is TGCGCCAGCAGCTTGGGTTCGGTGCGGGCTAGTGAAGCTTTCTTT. Amino acids: CASSLGSVRASEAFF.

The chain couples TRBV6-6 to TRBJ2-1; 8 nucleotides line up with TRBD1. The length of the CDR3 is 15 residues. CDR1 and CDR2 (germline): MNHNY, SVGAGI (reference sequence). Trimming removed 7 bases from V and 8 bases from J; junction bases left unmatched: 13. This CDR3 reads CASNNGQGVMDEQFF. CDR3 nucleotide sequence: TGTGCCAGCAACAACGGACAGGGCGTTATGGATGAGCAGTTCTTC.

This rearrangement joins TRBV5-4 to TRBJ1-3; D gene uncertain. The CDR3 contains 14 residues. The germline CDR1 and CDR2 sequences are SGHNT and YYREEE (reference sequence). Trimming stripped 7 bases from V and 0 bases from J, with 11 bases between. The CDR3: CASSSWSSGNTIYF. In DNA, the CDR3 is TGTGCCAGCTCTTCGTGGAGCTCTGGAAACACCATATATTTT.

The V and J genes are TRBV11-2 and TRBJ1-4, with unresolved D. This CDR3 region has 14 residues. The germline V gene encodes CDR1 SGHAT and CDR2 FQNNGV. V was pared by 2 bases and J by 3 bases, with 7 bases between. CDR3 amino acids: CASSLITSNEKLFF. CDR3 nucleotides: TGTGCCAGCAGCTTAATCACATCTAATGAAAAACTGTTTTTT.

The genes are TRBV30 and TRBJ1-4, with 12 bases aligning to TRBD1. Trimming took 4 bases from V and 8 from J; bases not matched to a gene: 5. From germline, CDR1 is GTSNPN and CDR2 SVGIG (reference sequence). CDR3 size: 14 residues. CDR3: CAWNLGTGGEKLFF. CDR3 sequence (DNA): TGTGCCTGGAACCTCGGGACAGGGGGCGAAAAACTGTTTTTT.

CDR3 in DNA: TGTGCCAGCAGCCGAGCGGGGCAGCCCCAGCATTTT. As protein: CASSRAGQPQHF. The chain combines TRBV7-9 with TRBJ1-5; D gene ambiguous. V was cut by 5 bases and J by 7 bases, with 9 bases left in between. Germline assignment: CDR1 SEHNR and CDR2 FQNEAQ (reference sequence). The CDR3 contains 12 residues.

The table lists this clone with a count of one. This rearrangement joins TRBV11-2 to TRBJ1-2; D possibly corresponds to TRBD1 (6 bases). Germline CDR1 is SGHAT and CDR2 is FQNNGV. The CDR3 is 15 amino acids. The V gene lost 4 bases and the J gene lost 0 bases, with 12 bases spanning the gap. CDR3 DNA: TGTGCCAGCAGCTCCTCCAGGGGCGCTAACTATGGCTACACCTTC. Translating it yields CASSSSRGANYGYTF.

This chain links TRBV9 with TRBJ2-3; 9 bases map to TRBD1. V trimming: 8 bases; J trimming: 6 bases; junction bases outside the gene matches: 13. Germline CDR1 is SGDLS and CDR2 is YYNGEE. There are 15 residues in the CDR3. The CDR3 here is CASSTGTGYSDTQYF. CDR3 bases: TGTGCCAGTAGTACCGGGACAGGGTACTCGGATACGCAGTATTTT.

This rearrangement joins TRBV18 to TRBJ1-5; D is perhaps TRBD1 (6 bases). Germline V lookup: CDR1 KGHSH, CDR2 LQKENI. This CDR3 is built from 15 residues. Trimming stripped 0 bases from V and 4 bases from J, with 10 bases between. CDR3 region: CASSPPGGTNQPQHF. CDR3 nucleotide sequence: TGTGCCAGCTCACCACCGGGGGGGACAAATCAGCCCCAGCATTTT.

The chain joins TRBV5-1 to TRBJ1-2; the D is unclear. V was trimmed by 2 bases and J by 5 bases, leaving 16 bases between them. Per germline, CDR1 SGHRS and CDR2 YFSETQ. This CDR3 is 15 amino acids long. CDR3 sequence reads: CASSFNPSGPYGYTF. The CDR3 region has the DNA TGCGCCAGCAGCTTTAATCCCAGCGGCCCTTATGGCTACACCTTC.

V usage is TRBV19 and J usage is TRBJ1-5; a possible D gene is TRBD1 (5 bases). CDR3 length: 16 amino acids. CDR1 and CDR2 (germline): LNHDA, SQIVND (reference sequence). Trimming pared 0 bases from V and 3 bases from J, leaving 12 bases between. The CDR3 sequence is CASSIETQGNNQPQHF. CDR3 DNA: TGTGCCAGTAGTATAGAGACGCAGGGAAACAATCAGCCCCAGCATTTT.

This chain links TRBV29-1 with TRBJ2-1, with 7 bases matching TRBD1. This CDR3 is built from 10 residues. Germline V gene data show CDR1 as SQVTM and CDR2 as ANQGSEA. V lost 7 bases to trimming and J lost 16 bases; unmatched junction nucleotides: 10. The CDR3 bases are TGCAGCGCCGATGACAGGGATAACTTCTTC. Its protein product is CSADDRDNFF.

This clone was seen a single time. The chain links TRBV21-1 to TRBJ2-7; the D call of TRBD1 is as the table states it, not checked on the DNA. TRBV21-1 represents a pseudogene. The length of the CDR3 is 17 residues. The CDR3 is CASSKVGTTLSSYEQYF. In DNA, the CDR3 is TGTGCCAGCAGCAAAGTAGGGACAACCTTGAGCTCCTACGAGCAGTACTTC.

V and J are TRBV4-3 and TRBJ2-2; TRBD1 aligns across 9 bases. J was trimmed by 1 base and V by 1 base; bases with no gene match: 7. Germline V gene sequence: CDR1 LGHNA, CDR2 YSLEER. This CDR3 has 18 residues. This CDR3 is CASSQGVQDRGNTGELFF. CDR3 nucleotides: TGCGCCAGCAGCCAAGGGGTCCAGGACAGGGGGAACACCGGGGAGCTGTTTTTT.

The chain links TRBV29-1 to TRBJ1-1; perhaps TRBD1 as D (5 bases). This CDR3 region has 12 residues. Trimming took off 5 bases at V and 4 bases at J, with 11 bases between the two ends. The germline CDR1 and CDR2 sequences are SQVTM and ANQGSEA. CDR3 DNA: TGCAGCGTTTCCCGACAGCGCACTGAAGCTTTCTTT. It specifies CSVSRQRTEAFF.

This rearrangement joins TRBV18 to TRBJ2-1, with 7 bases aligning to TRBD2. V was clipped by 2 bases and J by 3 bases; unmatched bases: 7. This CDR3 is built from 16 residues. Germline values: CDR1 KGHSH, CDR2 LQKENI. Here the CDR3 reads CASSPASRGDYNEQFF. For the CDR3, the DNA is TGTGCCAGCTCACCAGCAAGTCGGGGGGACTACAATGAGCAGTTCTTC.

The CDR3 region has the DNA TGTGCCAGCAGCCGGTACCGGGACAGGGGGCTTCTGGGAACTGAAGCTTTCTTT. Its translation: CASSRYRDRGLLGTEAFF. V gene TRBV14 combines with J gene TRBJ1-1, with TRBD1 matching over 12 bases. V gave up 4 bases and J gave up 5 bases; unmatched junction bases: 14. From germline, CDR1 is SGHDN and CDR2 FVKESK. The CDR3 consists of 18 residues. The entire variable domain, with the rest obtained from reference TRBV14 and TRBJ1-1, is as follows: EAGVTQFPSHSVIEKGQTVTLRCDPISGHDNLYWYRRVMGKEIKFLLHFVKESKQDESGMPNNRFLAERTGGTYSTLKVQPAELEDSGVYFCASSRYRDRGLLGTEAFFGQGTRLTVV.

The chain employs TRBV12-5 and TRBJ1-4; 7 bases align to TRBD1. The V segment lost 1 base and the J segment 4 bases; nucleotides outside the gene matches: 3. The germline V gene encodes CDR1 LGHNT and CDR2 FRNRAP. This CDR3 spans 15 amino acids. The CDR3 nucleotides read TGTGCTAGTGGTTTGGGGACAGGAATTAATGAAAAACTGTTTTTT. Translating it yields CASGLGTGINEKLFF.

This clone appeared once. The V call is TRBV19, the J call TRBJ1-1; tentative D call: TRBD1 (6 bases). CDR3 length: 14 amino acids. Germline V gene data show CDR1 as LNHDA and CDR2 as SQIVND (reference sequence). Trimming shortened V by 7 bases and J by 4 bases, and 16 bases separated the two germline ends. The CDR3 DNA sequence: TGTGCCAGTACGGGGGGCAGGGCCGTCACTGAAGCTTTCTTT. Protein: CASTGGRAVTEAFF.

The chain uses TRBV7-2 and TRBJ2-7, with 11 bases that match TRBD1. CDR3 length equals 15 residues. The germline CDR1 and CDR2 sequences are SGHTA and FQGNSA. J lost 3 bases, V lost 3 bases, and 4 bases had no gene match. CDR3 DNA sequence: TGTGCCAGCAGCTTTGCCGGGACAGGGGGCTACGAGCAGTACTTC. It yields the protein CASSFAGTGGYEQYF.

This chain links TRBV7-9 with TRBJ1-1, with 9 bases identical to TRBD1. The V gene end was trimmed by 4 bases and the J gene end by 5 bases; junction bases not matched to a gene: 2. CDR1 SEHNR and CDR2 FQNEAQ come from the germline V gene (reference sequence). The CDR3 spans 13 residues. The CDR3 sequence is CASSYRGRTEAFF. The CDR3 DNA sequence: TGTGCCAGCAGCTACAGGGGGCGAACTGAAGCTTTCTTT.

The J gene is TRBJ1-2, the V gene TRBV28; 8 bases align to TRBD1. CDR1 is MDHEN and CDR2 is SYDVKM in the germline V gene. Losses at the gene ends were 8 bases for V and 3 bases for J; bases not matched to a gene: 5. This CDR3 is 13 amino acids long. CDR3 bases: TGTGCCAGCGTTACAGGGGGGGACTATGGCTACACCTTC. This translates into CASVTGGDYGYTF.

The chain combines TRBV10-1 with TRBJ2-1, with a tentative D call TRBD2 (5 bases). Germline values: CDR1 WNHNN, CDR2 SYGVQD (reference sequence). The CDR3 has 15 residues. Trimming pared 5 bases from V and 6 bases from J, leaving 17 bases between. CDR3 region: CASSTPGVPSNEQFF. In nucleotides, the CDR3 is TGCGCCAGCAGTACCCCCGGGGTACCCTCCAATGAGCAGTTCTTC.

This clone appeared a single time. This sequence joins TRBV7-9 and TRBJ2-7; TRBD2 is a possible D gene (7 bases). The CDR3 runs to 15 residues. Per the germline V gene, CDR1 is SEHNR and CDR2 is FQNEAQ (reference sequence). The V and J ends lost 1 base and 11 bases respectively, with 21 bases between them. The CDR3 DNA sequence: TGTGCCAGCAGCTTAGTGGGAGCGGGACAAACGGGGGAGTACTTC. This sequence encodes CASSLVGAGQTGEYF. Filled out from reference TRBV7-9 and TRBJ2-7, the complete variable domain reads DTGVSQNPRHKITKRGQNVTFRCDPISEHNRLYWYRQTLGQGPEFLTYFQNEAQLEKSRLLSDRFSAERPKGSFSTLEIQRTEQGDSAMYLCASSLVGAGQTGEYFGPGTRLTVT.

The gene calls are TRBV27 and TRBJ1-2; 9 nucleotides align to TRBD1. The CDR3 length is 14 residues. Germline V lookup: CDR1 MNHEY, CDR2 SMNVEV (reference sequence). V trimming: 5 bases; J trimming: 2 bases; junction bases outside the gene matches: 3. The DNA of the CDR3 is TGTGCCAGCAGTGTACAGGGGGCCAACTATGGCTACACCTTC. Amino acids: CASSVQGANYGYTF.

The chain employs TRBV2 and TRBJ2-2; D call uncertain. CDR1 and CDR2 from the germline V gene are SNHLY and FYNNEI. This CDR3 is 14 amino acids long. The V end lost 3 bases, the J end lost 1 base, and 6 bases lay between the germline ends. The CDR3 sequence: CASSDRQNTGELFF. Written as DNA, the CDR3 is TGTGCCAGCAGTGACAGGCAGAACACCGGGGAGCTGTTTTTT.

This rearrangement joins TRBV6-7 to TRBJ1-4; 9 bases align to TRBD1. TRBV6-7 is an ORF, with its function uncertain. After removal of 5 bases from V and 2 bases from J, the junction contained 15 bases not matched to a gene. This CDR3 comprises 19 residues. The CDR3 protein is CASSHLSRDRAITNEKLFF. For the CDR3, the DNA is TGTGCCAGCAGTCATTTGTCCCGGGACAGGGCAATCACTAATGAAAAACTGTTTTTT.

The CDR3 DNA reads as TGTGCCAGCAGCCAAGAGAGAGGGGGCCAAGGAGATACGCAGTATTTT. As protein: CASSQERGGQGDTQYF. The V call is TRBV4-2, the J call TRBJ2-3; 7 bases are shared with TRBD1. Trimming took 0 bases from V and 5 from J; bases not matched to a gene: 8. The V gene's germline CDR1 is LGHNA and CDR2 YNFKEQ. The CDR3 is 16 residues long.